This T cell receptor (beta chain) was sequenced for a study of beta chain features in type 1 diabetes. Findings and limits, study-wide: Researchers report that Type 1 diabetes patients had moderately but significantly shorter TCRB CDR3s across all four CD4+ subsets. In comparison with healthy donors, patients had naive, central memory and Treg TCRB repertoires that appeared more similar.

This clone was detected only a few times. The antigen is unknown. Investigators reverse transcribed all isolated RNA, so they sequenced expressed TCRB transcripts. Only in-frame clones appear in the TCRdb table, and some are missing; sequencing was by immunoSEQ multiplex PCR. The repertoire has more than 250,000 clones, about 24% of them found once; the top ten carry 0.012%. The germline V and J ends were trimmed by 3 bases and 1 base, with 9 bases remaining between them. CDR1 is SQVTM, CDR2 ANQGSEA, per germline. The CDR3 contains 13 residues. The J gene is TRBJ1-1, the V gene TRBV29-1; possibly TRBD1 for D (5 bases). This receptor was taken from a woman in her twenties or thirties with type 1 diabetes. Sequencing was done on a sample of naive CD4+ T cells from blood. The CDR3 region is CSVDGGGNTEAFF. CDR3 bases: TGCAGCGTTGACGGCGGGGGGAACACTGAAGCTTTCTTT. Full variable domain (rest looked up from reference TRBV29-1 and TRBJ1-1): SAVISQKPSRDICQRGTSLTIQCQVDSQVTMMFWYRQQPGQSLTLIATANQGSEATYESGFVIDKFPISRPNLTFSTLTVSNMSPEDSSIYLCSVDGGGNTEAFFGQGTRLTVV.